This TCR beta chain originates from a study of CD8+CD57+ T cells in acquired aplastic anemia. On the study more broadly: Sorting CD4+ and CD8+ cells gave DNA averaging approximately 3 ug. Study-wide results and caveats: Levels of CD8+ Simpson's diversity were not significantly distinct in patients versus controls. Overlapping CD8+ CDR3 repertoires of patients and controls contained under 35 shared sequences.

Both TCR beta VDJ combination and CDR3 sequence profiling were carried out. Genomic DNA was the template for this profiling. A single record per CDR3 protein comes from TCRdb applying MiXCR to the reads. This table has 90,000 to 130,000 distinct CDR3 sequences, approximately 48% appearing once. Notes on this clonotype: Its antigen is undetermined.

CDR3 size: 14 residues. The germline V gene has CDR1 SNHLY and CDR2 FYNNEI. Trimming removed 7 bases from V and 7 bases from J, with 14 bases in between. This receptor was identified in a human donor in good health, serving as a control. The rearrangement uses TRBV2 and TRBJ1-6; TRBD1 might be the D (6 bases). Sequencing used sorted CD4+, CD8+, or CD8+CD57+ T cells (not recorded which) from PBMCs. The CDR3 loop is CASNGGPQNSPLHF. CDR3 DNA sequence: TGTGCCAGCAACGGGGGGCCGCAAAATTCACCCCTCCACTTT.